This record covers a single T cell receptor (beta chain). Its antigen remains unidentified. A junction boundary mismatches the germline segment, possibly from a read error. Receptor amplification or capture employed RT-PCR. The data were produced on an Illumina HiSeq 2500. The public reads were run again by TCRdb, first through fastp at Q25 and then through MiXCR, and only productive beta chains were kept. Merged by CDR3 protein, the rows form single entries marked with the most common genes and DNA. In this sample the table shows about 500,000 distinct CDR3 sequences, approximately 16% of which occur a single time. The ten largest clones add up to roughly 3% of the sample. The data belong to a study of response to subunit inactivated influenza vaccine (dated by TCRdb to 2017 to 2018). With regard to the full study: Deep quantitative profiling of the T cell receptor repertoire was used in the study to follow responses to a trivalent subunit inactivated influenza vaccine. Study-level results and caveats: According to the authors, only a limited number of new T cells may be recruited by each seasonal influenza vaccination.

The CDR3 starts with the cysteine, ends with the phenylalanine, and has 14 residues. Kept here is only the CDR3 DNA, which spans 42 bases and is read in frame from base 1. For CDR1 and CDR2, the germline V gene lists MNHEY and SVGEGT. The input for sequencing was CD4+ T cells sorted from PBMCs, taken 23 months after vaccination. The sequence was collected from a man aged 45 to 70 who received an inactivated influenza vaccine. Donor details come from another sample of the same person, matched by shared clones. The rearranged chain carries TRBV6-2 or TRBV6-3 and TRBJ1-5; there is no confident call for the D gene. The CDR3 reads as follows: CASSHSPWGQPQHF. The DNA sequence is given as TGTGCCAGCAGTCACTCCCCATGGGGTCAGCCCCAGCATTTT.